This T cell receptor (beta chain) was captured in a study of blood T cell repertoires in COVID-19. Whole-study context: The cDNA or gDNA used as material had been derived from T cells, B-cell-depleted T cells, or PBMCs.

From germline, CDR1 is LGHNA and CDR2 YSLEER. J gave up 7 bases and V 4 bases, and 8 bases lay outside the gene matches. The CDR3 is 15 amino acids. Individuals drawn from around 25 US areas were about 18 to 95 years old. Each recovered donor of Cohort 3 presented with two negative PCRs, clearance, or symptom resolution. Clones were sequenced by immunoSEQ multiplex PCR, and TCRdb holds only the in-frame ones, with some missing. The sample contains about 170,000 clones, around four fifths of which appear only once. The receptor's source is a woman aged 50 to 60 who had recovered from COVID-19. The specimen sequenced was PBMCs or T cells enriched from blood (not recorded which). The genes are TRBV4-3 and TRBJ2-2; 8 nucleotides match TRBD1. CDR3 sequence: CASSLTRGPGGELFF. The CDR3 region has the DNA TGCGCCAGCAGCCTAACCAGGGGGCCAGGCGGGGAGCTGTTTTTT.